The T cell receptor (beta chain) described here comes from a study of blood T cell repertoires in COVID-19. Study background: The analysed material was cDNA or gDNA that came from T cells, B-cell-depleted T cells, or PBMCs.

Recruits, aged roughly 18 to 90 years, lived in 24 US areas. Participants reported their clinical history, and cohort assignment relied on those reports. Germline lookup yields CDR1 MDHEN and CDR2 SYDVKM. Trimming left V 5 bases short and J 1 base short, with 8 bases between. The CDR3 extends over 13 amino acids. Produced via immunoSEQ multiplex PCR; TCRdb's table is partial and in-frame only. The profile shows some 290,000 clones, approximately 91% of them singletons. The sample consisted of PBMCs or T cells enriched from blood (not recorded which). V gene TRBV28 combines with J gene TRBJ1-1, with D uncertain. This TCR was recovered from a middle-aged woman with acute COVID-19. This CDR3 is CASSLYTNTEAFF. In nucleotides, the CDR3 is TGTGCCAGCAGTCTGTACACGAACACTGAAGCTTTCTTT.